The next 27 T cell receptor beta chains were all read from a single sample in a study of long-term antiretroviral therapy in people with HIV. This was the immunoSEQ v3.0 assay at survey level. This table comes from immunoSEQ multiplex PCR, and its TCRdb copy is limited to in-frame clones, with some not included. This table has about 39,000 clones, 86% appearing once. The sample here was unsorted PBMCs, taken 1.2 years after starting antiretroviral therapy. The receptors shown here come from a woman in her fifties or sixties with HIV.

CDR3 nucleotide sequence: TGCAGCGTTTCGGGGGGTCGTTACAATGAGCAGTTCTTC. Translated: CSVSGGRYNEQFF. The V call is TRBV29-1, the J call TRBJ2-1; TRBD2 matches 7 bases. Germline CDR1 reads SQVTM; CDR2 reads ANQGSEA. This CDR3 is 13 amino acids long. Trimming cost V 5 bases and J 4 bases; bases outside gene matches: 5.

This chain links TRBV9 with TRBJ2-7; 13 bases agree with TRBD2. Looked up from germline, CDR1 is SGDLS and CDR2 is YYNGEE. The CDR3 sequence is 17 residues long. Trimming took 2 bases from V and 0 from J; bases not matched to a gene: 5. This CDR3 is CASSVGLAGARSYEQYF. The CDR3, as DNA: TGTGCCAGCAGCGTTGGACTAGCGGGGGCCCGCTCCTACGAGCAGTACTTC.

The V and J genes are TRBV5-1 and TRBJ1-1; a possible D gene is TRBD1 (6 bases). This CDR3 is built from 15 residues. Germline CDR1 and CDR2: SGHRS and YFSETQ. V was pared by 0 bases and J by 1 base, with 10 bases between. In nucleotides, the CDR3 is TGCGCCAGCAGCTTGGCAGTACAGGGGAACACTGAAGCTTTCTTT. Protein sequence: CASSLAVQGNTEAFF. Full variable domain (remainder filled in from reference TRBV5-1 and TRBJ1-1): KAGVTQTPRYLIKTRGQQVTLSCSPISGHRSVSWYQQTPGQGLQFLFEYFSETQRNKGNFPGRFSGRQFSNSRSEMNVSTLELGDSALYLCASSLAVQGNTEAFFGQGTRLTVV.

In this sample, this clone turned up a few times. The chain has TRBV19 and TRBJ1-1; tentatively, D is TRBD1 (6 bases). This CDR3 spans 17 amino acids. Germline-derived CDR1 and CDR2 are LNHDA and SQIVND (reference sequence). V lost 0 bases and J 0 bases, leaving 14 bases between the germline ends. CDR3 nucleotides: TGTGCCAGTAGTATAGATCCCAGGGGTATAGTGAACACTGAAGCTTTCTTT. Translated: CASSIDPRGIVNTEAFF.

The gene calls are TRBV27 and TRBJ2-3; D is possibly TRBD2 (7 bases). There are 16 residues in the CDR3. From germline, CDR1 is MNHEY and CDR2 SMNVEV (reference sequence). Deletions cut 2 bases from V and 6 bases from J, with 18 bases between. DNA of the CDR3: TGTGCCAGCAGTTTAAATAGGGGGGGGGCCGGGGATACGCAGTATTTT. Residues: CASSLNRGGAGDTQYF.

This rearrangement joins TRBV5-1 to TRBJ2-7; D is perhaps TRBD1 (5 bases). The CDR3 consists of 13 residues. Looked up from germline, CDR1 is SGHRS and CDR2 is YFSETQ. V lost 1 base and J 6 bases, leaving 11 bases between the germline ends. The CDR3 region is CASSLFQGTEQYF. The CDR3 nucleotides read TGCGCCAGCAGCTTGTTCCAGGGAACCGAGCAGTACTTC.

The CDR3 nucleotides are TGTGCCAGTAGTATAGATTCTGAGCGGGGATTACCCCAGCATTTT. Protein product: CASSIDSERGLPQHF. This chain links TRBV19 with TRBJ1-5; D is ambiguous. Trimming took 0 bases from V and 10 from J, leaving 16 bases between them. CDR3 length: 15 residues. Germline V lookup: CDR1 LNHDA, CDR2 SQIVND (reference sequence).

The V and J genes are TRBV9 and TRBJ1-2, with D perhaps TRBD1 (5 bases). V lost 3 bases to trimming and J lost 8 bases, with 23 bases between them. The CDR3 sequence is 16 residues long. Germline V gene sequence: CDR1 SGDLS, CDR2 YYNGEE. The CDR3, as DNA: TGTGCCAGCAGCGGGGGCTCTTCGGGCGGGGAAGGAGGCTACACCTTC. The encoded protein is CASSGGSSGGEGGYTF.

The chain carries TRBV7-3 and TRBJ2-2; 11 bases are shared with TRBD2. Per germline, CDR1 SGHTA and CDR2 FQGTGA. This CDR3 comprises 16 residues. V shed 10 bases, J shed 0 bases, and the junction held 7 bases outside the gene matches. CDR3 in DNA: TGTGCCACCTCCTTTAGCGGGGGGGCGAACACCGGGGAGCTGTTTTTT. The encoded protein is CATSFSGGANTGELFF.

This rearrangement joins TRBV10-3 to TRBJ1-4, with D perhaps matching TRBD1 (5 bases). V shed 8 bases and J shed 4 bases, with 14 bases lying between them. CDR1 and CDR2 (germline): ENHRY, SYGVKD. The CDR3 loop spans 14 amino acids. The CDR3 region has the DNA TGTGCCATCGGTGCGCGGGGCCGTAATGAAAAACTGTTTTTT. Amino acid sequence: CAIGARGRNEKLFF.

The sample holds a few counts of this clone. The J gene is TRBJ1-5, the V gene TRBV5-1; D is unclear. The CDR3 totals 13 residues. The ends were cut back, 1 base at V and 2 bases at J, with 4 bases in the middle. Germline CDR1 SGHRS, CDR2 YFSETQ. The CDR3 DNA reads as TGCGCCAGCAGCTTGCAAGGCAATCAGCCCCAGCATTTT. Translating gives CASSLQGNQPQHF.

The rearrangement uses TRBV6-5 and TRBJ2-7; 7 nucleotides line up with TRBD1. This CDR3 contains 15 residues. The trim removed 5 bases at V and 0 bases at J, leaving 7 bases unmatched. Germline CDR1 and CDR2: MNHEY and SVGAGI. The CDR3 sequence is CASSNRQGSSYEQYF. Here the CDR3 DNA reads TGTGCCAGCAGTAATAGACAGGGAAGCTCCTACGAGCAGTACTTC.

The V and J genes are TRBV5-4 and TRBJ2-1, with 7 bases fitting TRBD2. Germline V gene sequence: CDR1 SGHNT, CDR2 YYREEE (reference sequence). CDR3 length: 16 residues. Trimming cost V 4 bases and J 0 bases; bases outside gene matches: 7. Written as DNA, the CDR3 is TGTGCCAGCAGCGCCGGGGGGAGGAGCTCCTACAATGAGCAGTTCTTC. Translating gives CASSAGGRSSYNEQFF.

CDR3 DNA: TGTGCCAGCAGCTTAGGGCGCGGGGGTACTGAAGCTTTCTTT. Its protein is CASSLGRGGTEAFF. V is TRBV7-2 and J is TRBJ1-1; D might be TRBD1 (5 bases). Germline-derived CDR1 and CDR2 are SGHTA and FQGNSA. Trimming pared 1 base from V and 5 bases from J, leaving 11 bases between. The CDR3 is made up of 14 amino acids.

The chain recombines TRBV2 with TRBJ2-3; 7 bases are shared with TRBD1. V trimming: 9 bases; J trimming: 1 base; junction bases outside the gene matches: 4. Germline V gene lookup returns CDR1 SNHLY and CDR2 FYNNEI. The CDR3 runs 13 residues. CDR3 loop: CASYRGGTDTQYF. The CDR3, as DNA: TGTGCCAGTTACAGGGGTGGCACAGATACGCAGTATTTT.

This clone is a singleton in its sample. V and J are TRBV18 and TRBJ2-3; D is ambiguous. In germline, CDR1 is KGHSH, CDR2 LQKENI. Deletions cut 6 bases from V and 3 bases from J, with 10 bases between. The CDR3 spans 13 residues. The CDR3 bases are TGTGCCAGCTCCCCGGGCCTTACAGATACGCAGTATTTT. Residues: CASSPGLTDTQYF.

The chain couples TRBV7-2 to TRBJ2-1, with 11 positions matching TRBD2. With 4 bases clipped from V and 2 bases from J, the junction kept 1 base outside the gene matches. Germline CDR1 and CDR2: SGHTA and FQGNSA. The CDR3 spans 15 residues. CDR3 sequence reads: CASSYSGGAYNEQFF. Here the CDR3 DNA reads TGTGCCAGCAGCTATAGCGGGGGGGCCTACAATGAGCAGTTCTTC.

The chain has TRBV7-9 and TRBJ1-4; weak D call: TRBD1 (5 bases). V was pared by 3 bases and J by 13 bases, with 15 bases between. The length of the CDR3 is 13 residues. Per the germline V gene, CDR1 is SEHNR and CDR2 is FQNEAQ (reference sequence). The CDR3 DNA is TGTGCCAGCAGCTTGGGAAGCCAGGGAGGACTGTTTTTT. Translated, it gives CASSLGSQGGLFF.

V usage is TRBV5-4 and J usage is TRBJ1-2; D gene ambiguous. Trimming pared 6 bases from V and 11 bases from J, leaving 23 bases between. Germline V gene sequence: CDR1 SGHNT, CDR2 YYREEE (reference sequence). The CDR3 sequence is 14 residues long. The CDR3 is CASTNEQFLGWYTF. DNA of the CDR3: TGTGCCAGCACCAATGAGCAGTTCTTGGGGTGGTACACCTTC.

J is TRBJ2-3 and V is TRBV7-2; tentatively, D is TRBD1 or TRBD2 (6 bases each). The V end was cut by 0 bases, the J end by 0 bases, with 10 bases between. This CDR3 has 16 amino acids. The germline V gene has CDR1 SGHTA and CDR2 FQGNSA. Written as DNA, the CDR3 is TGTGCCAGCAGCTTAGCGGAGGGGGTCAGCACAGATACGCAGTATTTT. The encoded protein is CASSLAEGVSTDTQYF.

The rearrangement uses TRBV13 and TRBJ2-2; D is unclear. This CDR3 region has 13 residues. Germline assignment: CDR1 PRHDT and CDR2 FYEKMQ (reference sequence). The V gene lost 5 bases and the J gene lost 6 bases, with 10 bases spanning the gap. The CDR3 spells CASSPRWAGELFF. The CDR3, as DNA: TGTGCCAGCAGCCCTAGGTGGGCCGGGGAGCTGTTTTTT.

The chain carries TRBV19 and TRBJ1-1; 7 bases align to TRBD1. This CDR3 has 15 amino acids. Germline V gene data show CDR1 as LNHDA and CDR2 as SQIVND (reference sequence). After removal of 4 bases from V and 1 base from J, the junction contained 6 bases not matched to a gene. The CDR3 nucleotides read TGTGCCAGTAGTACACAGGGGTTCGGGAACACTGAAGCTTTCTTT. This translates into CASSTQGFGNTEAFF.

The CDR3 nucleotides read TGTGCCAGCAGCCAATCGATGGCCTCCTACGAGCAGTACTTC. Translation: CASSQSMASYEQYF. The V call is TRBV16, the J call TRBJ2-7; D unresolved. Germline V lookup: CDR1 KGHSY, CDR2 FQNENV. V was trimmed by 0 bases and J by 0 bases, leaving 6 bases between them. This CDR3 has 14 amino acids.

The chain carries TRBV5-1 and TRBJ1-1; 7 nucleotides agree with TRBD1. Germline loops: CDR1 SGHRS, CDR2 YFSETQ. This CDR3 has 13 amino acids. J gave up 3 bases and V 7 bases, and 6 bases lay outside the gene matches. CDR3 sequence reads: CASRRGFDTEAFF. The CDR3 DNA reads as TGCGCCAGCCGCAGGGGGTTTGACACTGAAGCTTTCTTT.

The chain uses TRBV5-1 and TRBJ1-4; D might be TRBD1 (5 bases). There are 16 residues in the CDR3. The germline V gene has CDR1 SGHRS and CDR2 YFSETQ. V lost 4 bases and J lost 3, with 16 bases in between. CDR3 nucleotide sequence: TGCGCCAGCAGCCCACAGGTTTCGGGCCCTAATGAAAAACTGTTTTTT. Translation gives CASSPQVSGPNEKLFF.

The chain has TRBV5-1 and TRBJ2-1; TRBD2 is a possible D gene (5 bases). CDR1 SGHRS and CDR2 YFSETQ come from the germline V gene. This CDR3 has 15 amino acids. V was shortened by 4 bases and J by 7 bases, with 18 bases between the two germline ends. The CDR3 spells CASSPGASRSNEQFF. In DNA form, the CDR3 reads TGCGCCAGCAGCCCCGGTGCTAGCAGGTCGAATGAGCAGTTCTTC.

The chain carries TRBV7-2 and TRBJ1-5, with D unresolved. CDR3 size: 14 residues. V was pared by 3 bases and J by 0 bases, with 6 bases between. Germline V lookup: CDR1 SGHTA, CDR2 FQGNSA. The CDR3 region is CASSLQNSNQPQHF. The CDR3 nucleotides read TGTGCCAGCAGCTTGCAGAATAGCAATCAGCCCCAGCATTTT.